This T cell receptor (beta chain) stems from a study of CD8+CD57+ T cells in acquired aplastic anemia. Study-level information: Average DNA yield from sorted CD4+ and CD8+ cells was approximately 3.2 ug. Healthy donors averaged about 10 million reads for CD4+ cells.

General study results and limits: Controls did not differ significantly from patients in CD8+ Simpson's diversity. Patients and controls shared nearly 30 CD8+ CDR3 sequences, highly expressed in patients.

Germline V gene sequence: CDR1 LNHNV, CDR2 YYDKDF (reference sequence). The CDR3 sequence is 17 residues long. Concerning this clonotype itself: Its antigen is unidentified. The CDR3 carries no conserved terminal phenylalanine or tryptophan, so it likely arises from a read error.

Genomic DNA constituted the template upon which TCR beta VDJ and CDR3 profiling was performed. TCRdb used MiXCR to reprocess the reads, holding one entry per CDR3 protein. The table lists about 81,000 distinct CDR3 sequences, approximately 46% of them singletons. The TCR was taken from a human donor in good health, serving as a control. This chain connects TRBV15 to TRBJ2-1; TRBD2 aligns across 12 bases. Sequencing was carried out using sorted CD4+, CD8+, or CD8+CD57+ T cells (not recorded which) from PBMCs. The DNA of the CDR3 is TGTGCCAGCAGCCCGACTAGCGGGAGACCGTCCTACAGTGAGCAGTTCTCC. It codes for CASSPTSGRPSYSEQFS.